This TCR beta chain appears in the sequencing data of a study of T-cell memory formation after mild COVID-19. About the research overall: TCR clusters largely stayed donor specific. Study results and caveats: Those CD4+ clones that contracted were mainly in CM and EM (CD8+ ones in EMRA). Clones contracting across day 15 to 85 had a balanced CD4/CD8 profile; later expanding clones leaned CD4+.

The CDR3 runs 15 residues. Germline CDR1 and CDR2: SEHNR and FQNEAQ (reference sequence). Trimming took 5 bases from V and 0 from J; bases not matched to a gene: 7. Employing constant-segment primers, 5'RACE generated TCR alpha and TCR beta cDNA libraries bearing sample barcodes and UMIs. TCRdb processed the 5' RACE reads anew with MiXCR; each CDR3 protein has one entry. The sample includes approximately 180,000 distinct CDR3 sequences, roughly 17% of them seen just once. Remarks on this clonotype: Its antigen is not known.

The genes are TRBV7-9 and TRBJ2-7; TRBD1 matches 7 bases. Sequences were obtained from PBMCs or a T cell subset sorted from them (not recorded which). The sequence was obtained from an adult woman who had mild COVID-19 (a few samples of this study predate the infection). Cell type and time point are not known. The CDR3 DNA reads TGTGCCAGCAGCCCAGGGACAGCAAGCTCCTACGAGCAGTACTTC. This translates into CASSPGTASSYEQYF.